The clone carrying this T cell receptor beta chain was counted at least ten times. Its specificity is unknown. CDR3 and TCR beta VDJ profiling relied on a genomic DNA template. TCRdb re-called the reads with MiXCR, one entry per CDR3 protein. The sample holds some 120,000 distinct CDR3 sequences; 30% to 45% are singletons and the top ten take under 3%. By flow cytometry, patients selected for sequencing had shown an expansion of CD8+CD57+ cells. The sample comes from a study of CD8+CD57+ T cells in acquired aplastic anemia. Study observations and caveats: Patients and controls shared 25 to 30 CD8+ CDR3 sequences.

The CDR3 runs to 12 residues. V lost 5 bases to trimming and J lost 10 bases, with 12 bases between them. The sample comprised sorted CD4+, CD8+, or CD8+CD57+ T cells (not recorded which) from PBMCs. This chain uses TRBV12-3 or TRBV12-4 with TRBJ2-1; D possibly corresponds to TRBD1 (6 bases). This clonotype was sampled from a human donor with aplastic anemia. The CDR3 region has the DNA TGTGCCAGCAGTAATGAAGGGGGAGAGCAGTTCTTC. Its protein product is CASSNEGGEQFF.